Reported below is one T cell receptor (beta chain). Its target is not known. A single record per CDR3 protein comes from TCRdb applying MiXCR to the reads. This sample has some 920,000 distinct CDR3 sequences, with about 33% found just once. These data originate in a study of T cell repertoires in cytomegalovirus infection. Study-wide results and caveats: The ex vivo response was dominated by HLA-C-restricted CMV-specific TCR beta clonotypes. Cumulative frequency (of public TCR beta family members) identified carriers of CMV plus the relevant HLA.

The source is a human donor in good health (CMV status not recorded). Some clones in this sample may be carry-over from other donors' samples. Material: cultured CD8+ T cells from PBMCs, obtained from culture after CMV antigen stimulation.

The CDR3 sequence is CASSQEISGGEGNIQYF. Written as DNA, the CDR3 is TGTGCCAGCAGCCAAGAGATTAGCGGGGGTGAAGGGAACATTCAGTACTTC. The chain employs TRBV3-1 and TRBJ2-4; 9 bases match TRBD2. The CDR3 extends over 17 amino acids. After removal of 0 bases from V and 7 bases from J, the junction contained 10 bases not matched to a gene. CDR1 and CDR2 from the germline V gene are LGHDT and YNNKEL (reference sequence).